The 31 T cell receptor beta chains presented below share a single source sample, sequenced in a study of cytomegalovirus exposure and HLA in healthy donors. TCRdb keeps only in-frame clones here, not all; method: immunoSEQ multiplex PCR. The table shows around 160,000 clones, with around four fifths occurring only once. Input material: PBMCs. The receptors here all came from a young man in good health and CMV-seropositive.

V usage is TRBV4-3 and J usage is TRBJ1-4; D is possibly TRBD1 (6 bases). The V end lost 2 bases, the J end lost 3 bases, and 25 bases lay between the germline ends. The germline CDR1 and CDR2 sequences are LGHNA and YSLEER. There are 20 residues in the CDR3. The DNA of the CDR3 is TGCGCCAGCAGCCAATGGCAGGGGAACATCAACGCAGGAGCTAATGAAAAACTGTTTTTT. Translated, it gives CASSQWQGNINAGANEKLFF.

This chain links TRBV5-1 with TRBJ2-7, with D hard to call. The CDR3 contains 14 residues. The ends were cut back, 0 bases at V and 0 bases at J, with 7 bases in the middle. Germline loops: CDR1 SGHRS, CDR2 YFSETQ. The CDR3 nucleotides read TGCGCCAGCAGCTTGGTTGGCAGCTCCTACGAGCAGTACTTC. Translating gives CASSLVGSSYEQYF.

The V gene is TRBV6-5, the J gene TRBJ2-7, with 11 positions matching TRBD1. CDR1 is MNHEY and CDR2 is SVGAGI in the germline V gene. Trimming at V came to 3 bases and at J to 3 bases, leaving 7 bases not matched to a gene. The CDR3 runs 16 residues. CDR3 residues: CASSYWGQGDLYEQYF. As DNA, the CDR3 is TGTGCCAGCAGTTATTGGGGACAGGGGGACCTCTACGAGCAGTACTTC.

The chain is built from TRBV5-4 and TRBJ1-1; TRBD1 matches at 8 bases. In germline, CDR1 is SGHNT, CDR2 YYREEE (reference sequence). The V segment lost 2 bases and the J segment 5 bases; nucleotides outside the gene matches: 2. The CDR3 loop spans 13 amino acids. CDR3 sequence: CASSFRDRTEAFF. The DNA of the CDR3 is TGTGCCAGCAGCTTCCGGGACAGGACTGAAGCTTTCTTT.

The table lists this clone with a count of one. V and J are TRBV27 and TRBJ1-2; D gene ambiguous. Germline V CDR1 and CDR2: MNHEY, SMNVEV (reference sequence). V shed 0 bases and J shed 4 bases, with 9 bases lying between them. The length of the CDR3 is 14 residues. The CDR3 is CASSLSVASYGYTF. The CDR3 DNA reads as TGTGCCAGCAGTTTATCGGTCGCTAGCTATGGCTACACCTTC.

About this clone: Other nucleotide sequences in the sample specify the same CDR3. The chain has TRBV5-1 and TRBJ2-7, with TRBD1 identical over 11 bases. CDR1 and CDR2 (germline): SGHRS, YFSETQ. The CDR3 is made up of 14 amino acids. Trimming at V came to 5 bases and at J to 3 bases, leaving 4 bases not matched to a gene. CDR3 sequence: CASSPGTGGYEQYF. CDR3 DNA: TGCGCCAGCAGTCCCGGGACAGGGGGCTACGAGCAGTACTTC.

V usage is TRBV5-5 and J usage is TRBJ1-5; D gene uncertain. The V gene's germline CDR1 is SGHKS and CDR2 YYEKEE (reference sequence). The CDR3 is 14 amino acids. V lost 9 bases, J lost 1 base, and 14 bases lay in between. The CDR3 reads CATAAGRSNQPQHF. CDR3 sequence (DNA): TGTGCCACCGCAGCCGGGAGAAGCAATCAGCCCCAGCATTTT.

V is TRBV9 and J is TRBJ1-4, with TRBD1 matching 7 bases. This CDR3 comprises 15 residues. Trimming took 3 bases from V and 5 from J; bases not matched to a gene: 7. Germline V gene lookup returns CDR1 SGDLS and CDR2 YYNGEE. As DNA, the CDR3 is TGTGCCAGCAGCGAGACAGGGAGCCTAAATGAAAAACTGTTTTTT. It translates to CASSETGSLNEKLFF.

The CDR3 reads CASSGESSYEQYF. The DNA of the CDR3 is TGTGCCAGTAGTGGGGAGAGCTCCTACGAGCAGTACTTC. V usage is TRBV19 and J usage is TRBJ2-7; possibly TRBD2 for D (5 bases). This CDR3 region has 13 residues. CDR1 is LNHDA and CDR2 is SQIVND in the germline V gene (reference sequence). Trimming cost V 5 bases and J 0 bases, with 8 bases left between them.

V is TRBV9 and J is TRBJ1-2; 7 nucleotides agree with TRBD1. J lost 2 bases, V lost 6 bases, and 7 bases had no gene match. CDR1 and CDR2 (germline): SGDLS, YYNGEE. The CDR3 consists of 14 residues. CDR3 in DNA: TGTGCCAGCACCACGGGACAGACCAACTATGGCTACACCTTC. Amino acids: CASTTGQTNYGYTF.

The chain is built from TRBV7-2 and TRBJ1-5, with 7 bases aligning to TRBD1. V shed 1 base, J shed 0 bases, and the junction held 3 bases outside the gene matches. The CDR3 runs 16 residues. The germline V gene encodes CDR1 SGHTA and CDR2 FQGNSA. CDR3 DNA sequence: TGTGCCAGCAGCTTAGTAGGGACAGATAGCAATCAGCCCCAGCATTTT. It encodes CASSLVGTDSNQPQHF.

The rearrangement links TRBV30 to TRBJ2-2; 7 nucleotides agree with TRBD1. The CDR3 contains 14 residues. Germline V lookup: CDR1 GTSNPN, CDR2 SVGIG (reference sequence). V gave up 7 bases and J gave up 3 bases; unmatched junction bases: 8. CDR3 sequence (DNA): TGTGCCTCAAAAAAGGGGGCTGACACCGGGGAGCTGTTTTTT. Protein: CASKKGADTGELFF.

DNA of the CDR3: TGTGCCAGCAGCCCTCTCGGACAGGGGGAACTTAGCAATCAGCCCCAGCATTTT. This gives the protein CASSPLGQGELSNQPQHF. The chain links TRBV9 to TRBJ1-5; the match to TRBD1 covers 10 bases. Germline lookup yields CDR1 SGDLS and CDR2 YYNGEE. The CDR3 spans 18 residues. V was clipped by 4 bases and J by 0 bases; unmatched bases: 10.

This clone has a handful of counts. The genes are TRBV7-9 and TRBJ2-7; a weak D match, TRBD2 (5 bases). This CDR3 is 12 amino acids long. Per germline, CDR1 SEHNR and CDR2 FQNEAQ (reference sequence). V lost 11 bases to trimming and J lost 5 bases, with 16 bases between them. The CDR3 reads CAAIGSANEQYF. The CDR3 coding sequence is TGTGCCGCTATAGGGAGCGCCAACGAGCAGTACTTC.

The rearrangement links TRBV6-1 to TRBJ2-7, with D possibly matching TRBD1 (6 bases). V dropped 8 bases and J dropped 3 bases, with 14 bases sitting between them. CDR1 and CDR2 (germline): MNHNS, SASEGT. This CDR3 region has 13 residues. The CDR3: CASADRTVYEQYF. The CDR3, as DNA: TGTGCCAGCGCAGACCGGACAGTCTACGAGCAGTACTTC.

This chain joins TRBV5-6 and TRBJ2-4; maybe TRBD1 (7 bases). This CDR3 has 12 amino acids. V was cut by 4 bases and J by 7 bases, with 9 bases left in between. Looked up from germline, CDR1 is SGHDT and CDR2 is YYEEEE. CDR3 amino acids: CASSPGGNIQYF. CDR3 nucleotides: TGTGCCAGCAGCCCAGGGGGGAACATTCAGTACTTC.

This sequence joins TRBV27 and TRBJ2-7; 7 bases align to TRBD2. The V and J ends lost 5 bases and 2 bases, in that order; junction bases with no gene match: 15. The germline CDR1 and CDR2 sequences are MNHEY and SMNVEV (reference sequence). CDR3 length equals 17 residues. This CDR3 is CASSPRPGGRLAYEQYF. In nucleotides, the CDR3 is TGTGCCAGCAGTCCACGGCCCGGGGGGAGATTGGCCTACGAGCAGTACTTC.

The chain carries TRBV6-1 and TRBJ2-1; D perhaps matches TRBD1 (5 bases). This CDR3 is 15 amino acids long. Looked up from germline, CDR1 is MNHNS and CDR2 is SASEGT. V lost 10 bases and J 8 bases, leaving 24 bases between the germline ends. CDR3 protein: CATTQARLGVDEQFF. The CDR3, as DNA: TGTGCCACCACACAGGCGCGGCTAGGGGTGGATGAGCAGTTCTTC.

This chain connects TRBV6-5 to TRBJ1-3, with D maybe TRBD1 (6 bases). Trimming stripped 10 bases from V and 4 bases from J, with 20 bases between. The CDR3 runs 15 residues. Germline V gives CDR1 MNHEY, CDR2 SVGAGI. CDR3 sequence reads: CATVKSGVGGNTIYF. CDR3 DNA sequence: TGTGCCACCGTAAAATCAGGGGTGGGAGGAAACACCATATATTTT.

The chain combines TRBV7-9 with TRBJ2-3; TRBD2 matches at 14 bases. Germline trimming cut 5 bases from V and 2 bases from J; bases unmatched to any gene: 6. CDR3 length equals 17 residues. The germline V gene encodes CDR1 SEHNR and CDR2 FQNEAQ (reference sequence). The CDR3 loop reads CASSPGLAGGFTDTQYF. As DNA, the CDR3 is TGTGCCAGCAGCCCCGGACTAGCGGGGGGCTTCACAGATACGCAGTATTTT. Looking up the rest from reference TRBV7-9 and TRBJ2-3 gives the full variable domain: DTGVSQNPRHKITKRGQNVTFRCDPISEHNRLYWYRQTLGQGPEFLTYFQNEAQLEKSRLLSDRFSAERPKGSFSTLEIQRTEQGDSAMYLCASSPGLAGGFTDTQYFGPGTRLTVL.

The chain links TRBV7-9 to TRBJ2-5, with TRBD2 matching 7 bases. The CDR3 has 14 residues. The germline gives CDR1 SEHNR, CDR2 FQNEAQ (reference sequence). V dropped 4 bases and J dropped 2; count of bases not matched to a gene: 4. In DNA, the CDR3 is TGTGCCAGCAGCTCGGGGGGTAGTCAAGAGACCCAGTACTTC. Protein product: CASSSGGSQETQYF.

This chain connects TRBV4-3 to TRBJ1-2; D is undetermined. The CDR3 sequence is 14 residues long. V was trimmed by 4 bases and J by 2 bases, leaving 11 bases between them. Germline CDR1 LGHNA, CDR2 YSLEER. The CDR3 spells CASSRLGLNYGYTF. In DNA form, the CDR3 reads TGCGCCAGCAGCCGTCTCGGGTTAAACTATGGCTACACCTTC.

CDR3 bases: TGTGCCAGCAGCTTAGGCGGGGGGGCCTTAGATACGCAGTATTTT. As protein: CASSLGGGALDTQYF. The chain recombines TRBV7-2 with TRBJ2-3; 9 positions agree with TRBD2. V shed 1 base and J 5 bases; nucleotides not matched to a gene: 4. Germline CDR1 and CDR2: SGHTA and FQGNSA. The CDR3 spans 15 residues.

The chain employs TRBV4-3 and TRBJ1-2, with 8 bases aligning to TRBD1. The CDR3 loop spans 15 amino acids. The J segment lost 7 bases and the V segment lost 1 base, leaving 8 bases of the junction unmatched. Per germline, CDR1 LGHNA and CDR2 YSLEER. As DNA, the CDR3 is TGCGCCAGCAGCCAAGGGCGGACAGGGTTCGGTGGCTACACCTTC. Amino acids: CASSQGRTGFGGYTF.

J is TRBJ2-3 and V is TRBV7-8; D gene unclear. CDR1 and CDR2 (germline): SGHVS, FQNEAQ. Between the trimmed V and J ends, which lost 6 bases and 4 bases, there was a span of 11 bases. The CDR3 totals 13 residues. The CDR3 region has the DNA TGTGCCAGCAGGGGCTCCGGCCCAGATACGCAGTATTTT. Protein product: CASRGSGPDTQYF.

CDR3: CASSQGRSGGPNNEQFF. The CDR3 DNA reads as TGCGCCAGCAGCCAAGGTCGCAGCGGGGGGCCGAACAATGAGCAGTTCTTC. This rearrangement joins TRBV4-3 to TRBJ2-1, with 9 positions matching TRBD2. This CDR3 comprises 17 residues. V lost 1 base, J lost 5 bases, and 9 bases stayed unmatched. CDR1 is LGHNA and CDR2 is YSLEER in the germline V gene.

This chain joins TRBV5-1 and TRBJ2-7; D is unresolved. Trimming took off 1 base at V and 2 bases at J, with 7 bases between the two ends. The CDR3 has 13 residues. Looked up from germline, CDR1 is SGHRS and CDR2 is YFSETQ. In nucleotides, the CDR3 is TGCGCCAGCAGCTTGAATCAGGCCTACGAGCAGTACTTC. This encodes CASSLNQAYEQYF. Filled out from reference TRBV5-1 and TRBJ2-7, the complete variable domain reads KAGVTQTPRYLIKTRGQQVTLSCSPISGHRSVSWYQQTPGQGLQFLFEYFSETQRNKGNFPGRFSGRQFSNSRSEMNVSTLELGDSALYLCASSLNQAYEQYFGPGTRLTVT.

This clone was seen a single time. The genes are TRBV18 and TRBJ1-1; 9 positions agree with TRBD1. Germline V gives CDR1 KGHSH, CDR2 LQKENI. The CDR3 totals 14 residues. The V and J ends lost 4 bases and 5 bases, in that order; junction bases with no gene match: 5. The CDR3: CASSQTGGVTEAFF. The DNA for the CDR3 is TGTGCCAGCTCACAAACAGGGGGCGTGACTGAAGCTTTCTTT. The full variable domain, rest sourced from reference TRBV18 and TRBJ1-1, is NAGVMQNPRHLVRRRGQEARLRCSPMKGHSHVYWYRQLPEEGLKFMVYLQKENIIDESGMPKERFSAEFPKEGPSILRIQQVVRGDSAAYFCASSQTGGVTEAFFGQGTRLTVV.

This chain connects TRBV15 to TRBJ1-5; 7 bases are shared with TRBD1. The germline V gene has CDR1 LNHNV and CDR2 YYDKDF (reference sequence). The CDR3 is 15 residues long. The J segment lost 6 bases and the V segment lost 1 base, leaving 6 bases of the junction unmatched. CDR3 in amino acids: CATSRGTGAAQPQHF. CDR3 DNA sequence: TGTGCCACCAGCAGAGGCACAGGGGCCGCTCAGCCCCAGCATTTT.

This sequence joins TRBV5-1 and TRBJ1-2, with 9 bases aligning to TRBD1. Unmatched junction bases numbered 6, after V lost 0 bases and J lost 3 bases. Germline V gene lookup returns CDR1 SGHRS and CDR2 YFSETQ. The CDR3 length is 16 residues. CDR3 sequence reads: CASSLDLGDRDYGYTF. The CDR3 DNA reads as TGCGCCAGCAGCTTGGATTTGGGGGACAGGGACTATGGCTACACCTTC.

The gene calls are TRBV6-5 and TRBJ1-6, with 7 bases lining up with TRBD1. With 8 bases clipped from V and 6 bases from J, the junction kept 10 bases outside the gene matches. Looked up from germline, CDR1 is MNHEY and CDR2 is SVGAGI. The CDR3 length is 15 residues. In nucleotides, the CDR3 is TGTGCCAGCCGGTGGAAAAGGGGGCTTAATTCACCCCTCCACTTT. The encoded protein is CASRWKRGLNSPLHF.